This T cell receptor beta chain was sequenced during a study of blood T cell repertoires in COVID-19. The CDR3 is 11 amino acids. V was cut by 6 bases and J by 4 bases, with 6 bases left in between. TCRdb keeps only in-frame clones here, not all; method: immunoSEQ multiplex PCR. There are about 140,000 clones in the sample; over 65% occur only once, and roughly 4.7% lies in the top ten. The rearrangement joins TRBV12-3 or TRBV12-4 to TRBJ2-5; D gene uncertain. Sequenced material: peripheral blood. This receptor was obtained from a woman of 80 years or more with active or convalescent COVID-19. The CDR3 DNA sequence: TGTGCCAGCAGCTCTTCAGAGACCCAGTACTTC. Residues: CASSSSETQYF.